This T cell receptor (beta chain) was profiled in a study of Ad26.COV2.S vaccination and SARS-CoV-2 variants. Across the whole study: This donor came from the COV1001 trial of Ad26.COV2.S. The study's findings and limits: Placebo recipients showed lower spike-specific TCR breadth than vaccinees. Researchers cautioned that TCR breadth and depth analyses may have underestimated total T cell responses. Breadth of non-spike TCRs did not differ between vaccinees and placebo recipients.

Libraries were prepared by immunoSEQ multiplex PCR; TCRdb keeps only in-frame clonotypes and omits some of them. The data show fewer than 800,000 clones, with roughly 90% seen just once and over 1.3% held by the top ten. Stated treatment: some 20 received Ad26.COV2.S at low or high dose, single or two shots; 5 received placebo; per-sample allocation not given. Sampling occurred on day 63 after the first vaccine or placebo injection. Worth noting for this clone: Its antigen is not identified.

CDR3 length equals 14 residues. V was clipped by 7 bases and J by 3 bases, with 14 bases between them. Germline assignment: CDR1 WNHNN and CDR2 SYGVQD (reference sequence). The sample consisted of peripheral blood, taken in a trial of Ad26.COV2.S vaccine versus placebo. The TCR originated in a person between 18 and 59 years old who received the Ad26.COV2.S COVID-19 vaccine or a placebo. V is TRBV10-1 and J is TRBJ2-3; perhaps TRBD1 as D (6 bases). This CDR3 is CASNAGQWTDTQYF. In DNA, the CDR3 is TGCGCCAGCAACGCCGGACAGTGGACAGATACGCAGTATTTT.